These 11 T cell receptor beta chains were all obtained from the same sample, sequenced in a study of breast tumors, draining lymph nodes, adjacent tissues listed by TCRdb under 2016. Libraries were built with multiplex PCR. TCRdb lists the instrument as Illumina HiSeq 2000. TCRdb itself trimmed the public reads at Q25 with fastp, ran MiXCR and retained productive beta chains. Rows are combined by CDR3 protein, so each entry shows the most common genes and DNA. This sample gives around 170,000 distinct CDR3 sequences in total; roughly a third of them show up just once. The top ten clones comprise 3.5% to 4.5% of the sample. The lymph node samples were taken from the axillary draining lymph nodes of breast cancer patients. Sequencing input: axillary lymph node tissue. The receptors originated from a female donor with breast cancer. Some clones in this sample may be carry-over from other donors' samples.

This clonotype appeared many times. This chain uses TRBV20-1 with TRBJ2-2; 14 bases are a match to TRBD2. Looked up from germline, CDR1 is DFQATT and CDR2 is SNEGSKA (reference sequence). The CDR3 has 14 residues. CDR3 bases: TGCGGGACTAGCGGGAGTAGGAACACCGGGGAGCTGTTTTTT. It translates to CGTSGSRNTGELFF.

Points on this clonotype: Possible read error: a much larger clone is one base away. CDR3: CASSLTGTVHEETQYF. Written as DNA, the CDR3 is TGCGCCAGCAGCTTAACGGGGACGGTACACGAAGAGACCCAGTACTTC. The rearrangement links TRBV5-1 to TRBJ2-5, with D perhaps given as TRBD1 or TRBD2 (5 bases each). The CDR3 loop spans 16 amino acids. V lost 2 bases and J lost 3, with 17 bases in between. In germline, CDR1 is SGHRS, CDR2 YFSETQ.

A single count supports this clonotype. CDR3 protein: CASRPPRAGRELFSNQPQHF. CDR3 sequence (DNA): TGTGCCAGCAGGCCCCCGAGAGCGGGACGGGAGTTATTTAGCAATCAGCCCCAGCATTTT. The V gene is TRBV6-2 or TRBV6-3, the J gene TRBJ1-5, with a possible D match to TRBD1 (5 bases). V shed 6 bases and J shed 0 bases, with 27 bases lying between them. CDR1 is MNHEY, CDR2 SVGEGT, per germline. The CDR3 loop spans 20 amino acids.

This clonotype occurred many times. The genes are TRBV24-1 and TRBJ2-7; 7 positions match TRBD1. Trimming cost V 3 bases and J 4 bases; bases outside gene matches: 11. This CDR3 comprises 16 residues. The V gene's germline CDR1 is KGHDR and CDR2 SFDVKD. CDR3 protein: CATSDGDRAGIYEQYF. Here the CDR3 DNA reads TGTGCCACCAGTGATGGAGACAGGGCAGGTATTTACGAGCAGTACTTC.

The J gene is TRBJ1-2, the V gene TRBV20-1, with D hard to call. Germline V lookup: CDR1 DFQATT, CDR2 SNEGSKA (reference sequence). The CDR3 sequence is 11 residues long. V was trimmed by 3 bases and J by 7 bases, leaving 9 bases between them. The CDR3 region is CSASGNGGYTF. In DNA, the CDR3 is TGCAGTGCTAGCGGGAATGGTGGCTACACCTTC.

The gene calls are TRBV28 and TRBJ2-1, with D possibly being TRBD2 (5 bases). The CDR3 has 14 amino acids. Trimming left V 3 bases short and J 3 bases short, with 9 bases between. Per the germline V gene, CDR1 is MDHEN and CDR2 is SYDVKM. The CDR3, as DNA: TGTGCCAGCAGTTTTCTGGGAGACTACAATGAGCAGTTCTTC. The encoded protein is CASSFLGDYNEQFF. Drawing the rest from reference TRBV28 and TRBJ2-1, the complete variable domain is DVKVTQSSRYLVKRTGEKVFLECVQDMDHENMFWYRQDPGLGLRLIYFSYDVKMKEKGDIPEGYSVSREKKERFSLILESASTNQTSMYLCASSFLGDYNEQFFGPGTRLTVL.

The V call is TRBV24-1, the J call TRBJ2-2, with a weak D call TRBD1 (6 bases). The CDR3 is 13 amino acids. CDR1 and CDR2 (germline): KGHDR, SFDVKD. V lost 4 bases to trimming and J lost 6 bases, with 8 bases between them. In DNA form, the CDR3 reads TGTGCCACCAGTGAGTCAGGGGCCGGGGAGCTGTTTTTT. Encoded protein: CATSESGAGELFF.

This clonotype was detected ten times or more. The gene calls are TRBV29-1 and TRBJ2-5, with D perhaps TRBD1 or TRBD2 (5 bases each). The CDR3 length is 13 residues. Germline V gene data show CDR1 as SQVTM and CDR2 as ANQGSEA. V was cut by 8 bases and J by 5 bases, with 18 bases left in between. This CDR3 is CSCWATGAETQYF. In nucleotides, the CDR3 is TGCAGCTGCTGGGCCACCGGGGCGGAGACCCAGTACTTC.

This clonotype was recorded once. The rearrangement joins TRBV18 to TRBJ2-5; D might be TRBD1 or TRBD2, each matching 5 bases. V lost 0 bases, J lost 7 bases, and 9 bases lay in between. CDR3 length equals 13 residues. Germline V gene lookup returns CDR1 KGHSH and CDR2 LQKENI. The CDR3, as DNA: TGTGCCAGCTCACCACCGGGGGAAGTGACCCAGTACTTC. Amino acid sequence: CASSPPGEVTQYF.

In regard to this clonotype: Germline and junction disagree at one end, which may indicate a read error. The J gene is TRBJ2-6, the V gene TRBV28; 7 bases match TRBD1. The CDR3 loop spans 14 amino acids. Germline V gene lookup returns CDR1 MDHEN and CDR2 SYDVKM. CDR3 nucleotide sequence: TGTGCCAGCAGTCCCCTAGGGACAGTAAACACTGAAGCTTTC. Translated, it gives CASSPLGTVNTEAF.

CDR3 protein: CATSAKGVAGLGGRDQETQYF. CDR3 in DNA: TGTGCCACCAGCGCAAAAGGGGTAGCGGGGCTCGGGGGCCGTGACCAAGAGACCCAGTACTTC. V gene TRBV15 combines with J gene TRBJ2-5; 8 nucleotides line up with TRBD2. The CDR3 is 21 residues long. Germline V gives CDR1 LNHNV, CDR2 YYDKDF (reference sequence). V lost 5 bases and J lost 0; bases outside the gene matches: 23. Filled out from reference TRBV15 and TRBJ2-5, the complete variable domain reads DAMVIQNPRYQVTQFGKPVTLSCSQTLNHNVMYWYQQKSSQAPKLLFHYYDKDFNNEADTPDNFQSRRPNTSFCFLDIRSPGLGDTAMYLCATSAKGVAGLGGRDQETQYFGPGTRLLVL.